This entry features one T cell receptor (beta chain) sequence. Its cognate antigen is unknown. These data belong to a study of cytomegalovirus exposure and HLA in healthy donors. Study-level points and caveats: While the bulk of TCR sequences proved rare, some public TCRs turned up in many donors.

CDR1 is MNHEY, CDR2 SMNVEV, per germline (reference sequence). Trimming shortened V by 6 bases and J by 2 bases, and 16 bases separated the two germline ends. The CDR3 totals 15 residues. Vbeta (60) and Jbeta (13) primers were used in the PCR. Sequencing was performed with immunoSEQ multiplex PCR; in TCRdb, only in-frame clones are kept and a portion is missing. Of more than 110,000 clones listed, 75% are singletons. This clonotype originated in a man aged 30 to 45 in good health and CMV-seronegative. The source material was PBMCs. The rearrangement uses TRBV27 and TRBJ1-1; TRBD1 is a possible D gene (5 bases). The CDR3, as DNA: TGTGCCAGCAGCGAGGGGAGGTCGGGTAACACTGAAGCTTTCTTT. Translating it yields CASSEGRSGNTEAFF.